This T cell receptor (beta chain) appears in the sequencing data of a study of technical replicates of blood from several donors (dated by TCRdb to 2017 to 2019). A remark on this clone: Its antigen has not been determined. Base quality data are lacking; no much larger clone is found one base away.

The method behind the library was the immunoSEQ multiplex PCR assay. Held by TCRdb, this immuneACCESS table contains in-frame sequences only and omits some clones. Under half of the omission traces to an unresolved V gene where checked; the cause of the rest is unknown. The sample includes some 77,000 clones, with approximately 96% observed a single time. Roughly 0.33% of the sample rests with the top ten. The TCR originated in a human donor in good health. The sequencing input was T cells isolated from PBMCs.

The CDR3: CASSDPRQGAHFQYF. The nucleotide sequence is TGTGCCAGCAGCGACCCCCGACAGGGGGCTCATTTTCAGTACTTC. In this chain, TRBV27 is recombined with TRBJ2-7, and 10 junctional nucleotides match TRBD1. Germline trimming: 6 bases from V, 10 bases from J; junction bases outside gene matches: 15. The cysteine opens and the phenylalanine closes a CDR3 of 15 amino acids. This entry keeps only the CDR3 DNA: 45 bases, framed from base 1. CDR1 and CDR2 (MNHEY, SMNVEV) derive from the germline V gene (reference sequence).